A selection of T cell receptor beta chains follows, all from one sample in a study of CD8 T cells in ankylosing spondylitis. MiXCR, applied by TCRdb to the 5' RACE reads, yields one record per CDR3 protein. Altogether approximately 100,000 distinct CDR3 sequences are present, 24% being singletons, with the ten largest covering 10% to 15%. The sample was synovial fluid, either unsorted or a sorted T cell fraction (not recorded which). The receptors shown here come from a male donor with ankylosing spondylitis. Both conserved end residues are part of each CDR3. A D gene is named only where the DNA matches it firmly. Only part of the rows carry a size: once, few, many, or a class if the clone is expanded.

TRBV5-6	TRBD1	TRBJ1-1	-	CASSPSTGTEAFF	TGTGCCAGCAGCCCTTCGACAGGGACTGAAGCTTTCTTT
TRBV12-3/TRBV12-4	TRBD1	TRBJ2-7	many	CASSLGQGLGEQYF	TGTGCCAGCAGTTTGGGACAGGGTCTTGGGGAGCAGTACTTC
TRBV12-3/TRBV12-4	-	TRBJ1-5	few	CASSLGEGYNQPQHF	TGTGCCAGCAGTTTAGGGGAGGGTTACAATCAGCCCCAGCATTTT
TRBV20-1	TRBD1	TRBJ1-4	-	CSARGGLDRDGEKLFF	TGCAGTGCTAGGGGGGGCCTGGACAGGGACGGGGAAAAACTGTTTTTT
TRBV5-1	TRBD1	TRBJ2-1	few	CASSLRQGWNEQFF	TGCGCCAGCAGCTTAAGACAGGGATGGAATGAGCAGTTCTTC
TRBV5-1	TRBD1	TRBJ1-1	-	CASSPDRGAVEAFF	TGCGCCAGCAGCCCCGACAGGGGGGCCGTTGAAGCTTTCTTT
TRBV21-1	-	TRBJ1-1	-	CASSKLEIGNTEAFF	TGTGCCAGCAGCAAATTAGAAATTGGGAACACTGAAGCTTTCTTT
TRBV29-1	TRBD2	TRBJ2-7	-	CSVASGSSSYEQYF	TGCAGCGTCGCTAGCGGGAGTAGCTCCTACGAGCAGTACTTC
TRBV20-1	-	TRBJ1-2	-	CSARGYGYTF	TGCAGTGCTAGGGGGTATGGCTACACCTTC
TRBV3-1	TRBD1	TRBJ2-1	few	CASSQVVGQGSNEQFF	TGTGCCAGCAGCCAAGTAGTAGGACAGGGGTCCAATGAGCAGTTCTTC
TRBV12-3/TRBV12-4	TRBD2	TRBJ2-5	many	CASKRDQETQYF	TGTGCCAGCAAGCGGGATCAAGAGACCCAGTACTTC
TRBV20-1	-	TRBJ2-1	-	CSGSRGGGEGYNEQFF	TGTAGTGGGTCCCGAGGGGGGGGAGAAGGGTACAATGAGCAGTTCTTC
TRBV27	TRBD1	TRBJ2-5	-	CASSDRGLSETQYF	TGTGCCAGCAGTGATAGGGGGCTCTCGGAGACCCAGTACTTC
TRBV24-1	-	TRBJ1-1	few	CATSDSRGLGEAFF	TGTGCCACCAGTGATTCCCGGGGACTCGGAGAAGCTTTCTTT
TRBV24-1	TRBD2	TRBJ2-1	-	CATSDLRPGGQSSYNEQFF	TGTGCCACCAGTGATTTGCGTCCGGGAGGGCAAAGCTCCTACAATGAGCAGTTCTTC
TRBV20-1	TRBD2	TRBJ2-3	-	CSARDFRLAEDTQYF	TGCAGTGCTAGAGATTTCAGACTAGCGGAAGATACGCAGTATTTT
TRBV7-9	-	TRBJ2-5	many	CASSVRGGQETQYF	TGTGCCAGCAGTGTCAGGGGGGGCCAAGAGACCCAGTACTTC
TRBV20-1	-	TRBJ1-6	-	CSARAGHPFLNSPLHF	TGCAGTGCTAGAGCGGGACACCCCTTCCTTAATTCACCCCTCCACTTT
TRBV20-1	-	TRBJ2-3	few	CSARDPKGLADTQYF	TGCAGTGCTAGAGATCCGAAAGGACTTGCAGATACGCAGTATTTT
TRBV28	-	TRBJ2-1	few	CASRPGARAVKFF	TGTGCCAGCAGACCCGGCGCCCGGGCGGTAAAGTTCTTC
TRBV3-1	-	TRBJ2-2	-	CASSQDRTGELFF	TGTGCCAGCAGCCAAGATCGGACCGGGGAGCTGTTTTTT
TRBV7-2	-	TRBJ1-1	-	CASSLLENTEAFF	TGTGCCAGCAGCTTATTAGAGAACACTGAAGCTTTCTTT
TRBV6-1	-	TRBJ1-4	few	CASSPPPDEKLFF	TGTGCCAGCAGCCCTCCGCCCGATGAAAAACTGTTTTTT
TRBV11-2	TRBD1	TRBJ1-1	few	CASSQRQGRNTEAFF	TGTGCCAGCAGCCAAAGACAGGGGCGGAACACTGAAGCTTTCTTT
TRBV20-1	-	TRBJ1-1	-	CSASPPGVNTEAFF	TGCAGTGCTAGCCCCCCGGGGGTGAACACTGAAGCTTTCTTT
TRBV7-8	TRBD2	TRBJ2-3	few	CASSLEILTSVSTDTQYF	TGTGCCAGCAGCTTAGAGATATTGACTAGCGTAAGCACAGATACGCAGTATTTT
TRBV12-3/TRBV12-4	-	TRBJ1-2	once	CASNPGQLGYGYTF	TGTGCCAGCAACCCAGGACAGTTAGGATATGGCTACACCTTC
TRBV18	TRBD1	TRBJ1-1	few	CASSLDRGSDLAEAFF	TGTGCCAGCTCACTGGACAGGGGTTCGGACTTGGCTGAAGCTTTCTTT
TRBV18	TRBD1	TRBJ1-2	-	CASSPPTGGTYGYTF	TGTGCCAGCTCACCACCGACAGGGGGTACCTATGGCTACACCTTC
TRBV20-1	TRBD2	TRBJ2-5	few	CSADDPLAGEGETQYF	TGCAGTGCCGACGATCCCTTAGCGGGAGAAGGGGAGACCCAGTACTTC
TRBV29-1	-	TRBJ2-2	few	CSVGGGGQGTGELFF	TGCAGCGTTGGAGGGGGGGGGCAGGGCACCGGGGAGCTGTTTTTT
TRBV20-1	TRBD2	TRBJ2-1	-	CSARDPGRGRGSGEQFF	TGCAGTGCTAGAGATCCGGGTCGCGGGAGGGGGTCAGGCGAGCAGTTCTTC
TRBV20-1	-	TRBJ2-3	few	CSASPGFSTDTQYF	TGCAGTGCTAGCCCCGGATTTAGCACAGATACGCAGTATTTT
TRBV20-1	TRBD1	TRBJ1-4	-	CSARDLTGTGVEKLFF	TGCAGTGCTAGAGATCTCACCGGGACAGGGGTTGAAAAACTGTTTTTT